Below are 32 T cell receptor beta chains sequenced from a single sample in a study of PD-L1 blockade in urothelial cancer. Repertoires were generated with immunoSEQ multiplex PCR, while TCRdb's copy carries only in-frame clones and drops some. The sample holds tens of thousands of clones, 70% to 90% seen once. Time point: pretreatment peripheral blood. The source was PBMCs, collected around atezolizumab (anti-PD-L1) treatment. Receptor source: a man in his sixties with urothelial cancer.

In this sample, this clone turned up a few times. The CDR3: CASSQGLQGRTEAFF. The CDR3 nucleotides are TGCGCCAGCAGCCAAGGTTTACAGGGGAGGACTGAAGCTTTCTTT. The chain couples TRBV4-1 to TRBJ1-1; TRBD1 matches 7 bases. Unmatched junction bases numbered 7, after V lost 1 base and J lost 5 bases. Germline assignment: CDR1 MGHRA and CDR2 YSYEKL. The CDR3 covers 15 residues.

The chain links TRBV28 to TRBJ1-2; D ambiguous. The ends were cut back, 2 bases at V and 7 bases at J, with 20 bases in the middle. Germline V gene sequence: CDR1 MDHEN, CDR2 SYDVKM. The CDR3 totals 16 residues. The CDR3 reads CASSLKFSGELGGYTF. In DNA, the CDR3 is TGTGCCAGCAGTTTAAAGTTCTCCGGGGAGTTAGGTGGCTACACCTTC.

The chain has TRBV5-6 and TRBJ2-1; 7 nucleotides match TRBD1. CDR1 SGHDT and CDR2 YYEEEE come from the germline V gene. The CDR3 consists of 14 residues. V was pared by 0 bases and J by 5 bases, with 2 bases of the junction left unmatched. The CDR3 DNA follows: TGTGCCAGCAGCTTGGGGACAGGACACAATGAGCAGTTCTTC. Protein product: CASSLGTGHNEQFF.

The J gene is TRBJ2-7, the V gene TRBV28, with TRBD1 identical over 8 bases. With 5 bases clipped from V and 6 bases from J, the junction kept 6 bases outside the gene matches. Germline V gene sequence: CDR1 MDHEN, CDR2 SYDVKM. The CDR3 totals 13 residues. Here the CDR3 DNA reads TGTGCCAGCAGTCTCCGGGACAGGCGCGAGCAGTACTTC. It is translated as CASSLRDRREQYF.

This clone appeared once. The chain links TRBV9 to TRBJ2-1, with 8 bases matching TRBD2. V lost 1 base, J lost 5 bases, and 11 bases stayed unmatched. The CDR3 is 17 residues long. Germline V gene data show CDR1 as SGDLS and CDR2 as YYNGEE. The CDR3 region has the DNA TGTGCCAGCAGCGTAAGATTGGGCGGGGGGCATCACAATGAGCAGTTCTTC. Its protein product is CASSVRLGGGHHNEQFF. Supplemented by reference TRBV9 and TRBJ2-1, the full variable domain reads DSGVTQTPKHLITATGQRVTLRCSPRSGDLSVYWYQQSLDQGLQFLIQYYNGEERAKGNILERFSAQQFPDLHSELNLSSLELGDSALYFCASSVRLGGGHHNEQFFGPGTRLTVL.

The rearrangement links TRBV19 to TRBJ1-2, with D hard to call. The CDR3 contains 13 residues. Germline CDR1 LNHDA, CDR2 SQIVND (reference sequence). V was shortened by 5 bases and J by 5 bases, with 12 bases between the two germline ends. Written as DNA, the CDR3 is TGTGCCAGTAGTCTCCCGTCGGGGTATGGCTACACCTTC. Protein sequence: CASSLPSGYGYTF.

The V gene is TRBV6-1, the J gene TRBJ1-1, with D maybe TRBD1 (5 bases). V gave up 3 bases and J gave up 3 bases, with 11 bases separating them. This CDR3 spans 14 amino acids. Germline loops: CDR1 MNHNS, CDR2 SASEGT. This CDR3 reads CASSDRGFDTEAFF. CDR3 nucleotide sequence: TGTGCCAGCAGTGATAGGGGTTTTGACACTGAAGCTTTCTTT.

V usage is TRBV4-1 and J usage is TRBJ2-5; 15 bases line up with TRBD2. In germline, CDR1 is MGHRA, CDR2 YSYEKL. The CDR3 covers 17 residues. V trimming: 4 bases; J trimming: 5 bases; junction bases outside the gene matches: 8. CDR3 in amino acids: CASSPGLAGGPEETQYF. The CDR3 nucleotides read TGCGCCAGCAGCCCCGGACTAGCGGGGGGGCCTGAGGAGACCCAGTACTTC.

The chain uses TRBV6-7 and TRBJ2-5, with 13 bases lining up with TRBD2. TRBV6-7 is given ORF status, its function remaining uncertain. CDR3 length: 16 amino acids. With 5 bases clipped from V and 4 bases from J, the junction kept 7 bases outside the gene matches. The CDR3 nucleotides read TGTGCCAGCAGTCACGGACTAGCGGGGGTCGGAGAGACCCAGTACTTC. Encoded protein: CASSHGLAGVGETQYF.

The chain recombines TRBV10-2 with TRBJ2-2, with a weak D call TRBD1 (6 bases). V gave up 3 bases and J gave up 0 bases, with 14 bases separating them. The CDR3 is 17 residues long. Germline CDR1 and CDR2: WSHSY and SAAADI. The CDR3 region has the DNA TGCGCCAGCAGTGACCCGCGTCCAGGGGCGAACACCGGGGAGCTGTTTTTT. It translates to CASSDPRPGANTGELFF.

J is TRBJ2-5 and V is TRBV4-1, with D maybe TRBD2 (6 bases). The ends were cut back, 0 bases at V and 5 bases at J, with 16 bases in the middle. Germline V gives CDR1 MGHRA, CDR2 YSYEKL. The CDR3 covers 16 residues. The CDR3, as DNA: TGCGCCAGCAGCCAAGATATCGGGAGACAGAGGGAGACCCAGTACTTC. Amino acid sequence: CASSQDIGRQRETQYF.

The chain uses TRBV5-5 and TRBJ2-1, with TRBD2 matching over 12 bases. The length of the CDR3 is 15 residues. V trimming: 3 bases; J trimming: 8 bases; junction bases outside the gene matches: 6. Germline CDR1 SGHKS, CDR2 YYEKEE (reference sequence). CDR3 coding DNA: TGTGCCAGCAGCTATCTAGCGGGGGGGCTGTATGAGCAGTTCTTC. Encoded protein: CASSYLAGGLYEQFF. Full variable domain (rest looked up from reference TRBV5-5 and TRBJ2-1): DAGVTQSPTHLIKTRGQQVTLRCSPISGHKSVSWYQQVLGQGPQFIFQYYEKEERGRGNFPDRFSARQFPNYSSELNVNALLLGDSALYLCASSYLAGGLYEQFFGPGTRLTVL.

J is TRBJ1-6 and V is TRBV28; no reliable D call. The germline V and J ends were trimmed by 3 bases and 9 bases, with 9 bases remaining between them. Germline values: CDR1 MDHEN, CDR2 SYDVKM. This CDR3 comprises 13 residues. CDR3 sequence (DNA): TGTGCCAGCAGTTTTGTTGGGAGTTCACCCCTCCACTTT. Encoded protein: CASSFVGSSPLHF.

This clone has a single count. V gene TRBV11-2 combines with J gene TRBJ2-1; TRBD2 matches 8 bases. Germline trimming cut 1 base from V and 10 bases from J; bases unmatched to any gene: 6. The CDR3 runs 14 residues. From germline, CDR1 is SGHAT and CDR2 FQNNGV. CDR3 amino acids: CASSLAGGPKEQFF. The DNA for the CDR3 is TGTGCCAGCAGCTTAGCGGGGGGGCCGAAGGAGCAGTTCTTC. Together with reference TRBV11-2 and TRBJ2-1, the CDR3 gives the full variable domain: EAGVAQSPRYKIIEKRQSVAFWCNPISGHATLYWYQQILGQGPKLLIQFQNNGVVDDSQLPKDRFSAERLKGVDSTLKIQPAKLEDSAVYLCASSLAGGPKEQFFGPGTRLTVL.

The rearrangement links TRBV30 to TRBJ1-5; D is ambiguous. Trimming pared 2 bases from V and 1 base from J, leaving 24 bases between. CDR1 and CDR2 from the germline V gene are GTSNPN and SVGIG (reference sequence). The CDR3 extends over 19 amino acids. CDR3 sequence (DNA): TGTGCCTGGAGTCACTACGGAGGCTCCTATCTCGGGAGCAATCAGCCCCAGCATTTT. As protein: CAWSHYGGSYLGSNQPQHF.

CDR3 in DNA: TGCAGCGTTGGTGGAGGGGCCGGCCAGCCCCAGCATTTT. Its translation is CSVGGGAGQPQHF. J is TRBJ1-5 and V is TRBV29-1, with D possibly being TRBD1 (5 bases). CDR1 SQVTM and CDR2 ANQGSEA come from the germline V gene. The CDR3 totals 13 residues. Trimming took off 4 bases at V and 7 bases at J, with 14 bases between the two ends. Full variable domain (missing parts from reference TRBV29-1 and TRBJ1-5): SAVISQKPSRDICQRGTSLTIQCQVDSQVTMMFWYRQQPGQSLTLIATANQGSEATYESGFVIDKFPISRPNLTFSTLTVSNMSPEDSSIYLCSVGGGAGQPQHFGDGTRLSIL.

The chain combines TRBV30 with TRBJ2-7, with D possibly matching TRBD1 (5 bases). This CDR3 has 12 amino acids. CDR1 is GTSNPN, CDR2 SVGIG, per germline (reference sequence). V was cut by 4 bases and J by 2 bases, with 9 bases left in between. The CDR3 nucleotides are TGTGCCTGGAAGGGGAACACCTACGAGCAGTACTTC. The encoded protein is CAWKGNTYEQYF.

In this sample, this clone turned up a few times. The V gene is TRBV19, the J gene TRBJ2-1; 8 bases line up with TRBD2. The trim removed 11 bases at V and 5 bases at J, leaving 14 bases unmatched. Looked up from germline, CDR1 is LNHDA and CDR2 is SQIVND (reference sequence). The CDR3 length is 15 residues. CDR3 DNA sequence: TGTGCCTCCGAGGGAGGGACTAGTATGGACAATGAGCAGTTCTTC. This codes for CASEGGTSMDNEQFF.

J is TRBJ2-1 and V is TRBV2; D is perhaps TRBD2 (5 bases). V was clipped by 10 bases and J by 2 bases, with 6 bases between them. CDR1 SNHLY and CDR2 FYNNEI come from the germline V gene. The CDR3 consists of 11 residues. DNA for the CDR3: TGTGCCACCGGGACCTACAATGAGCAGTTCTTC. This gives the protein CATGTYNEQFF.

The CDR3 nucleotides read TGTGCCAGCAGCTCCCCAGGGACAGCAGCTAACTATGGCTACACCTTC. It codes for CASSSPGTAANYGYTF. This chain uses TRBV9 with TRBJ1-2, with 7 bases identical to TRBD1. The V gene end was trimmed by 4 bases and the J gene end by 0 bases; junction bases not matched to a gene: 9. The germline CDR1 and CDR2 sequences are SGDLS and YYNGEE. This CDR3 region has 16 residues. Supplemented by reference TRBV9 and TRBJ1-2, the full variable domain reads DSGVTQTPKHLITATGQRVTLRCSPRSGDLSVYWYQQSLDQGLQFLIQYYNGEERAKGNILERFSAQQFPDLHSELNLSSLELGDSALYFCASSSPGTAANYGYTFGSGTRLTVV.

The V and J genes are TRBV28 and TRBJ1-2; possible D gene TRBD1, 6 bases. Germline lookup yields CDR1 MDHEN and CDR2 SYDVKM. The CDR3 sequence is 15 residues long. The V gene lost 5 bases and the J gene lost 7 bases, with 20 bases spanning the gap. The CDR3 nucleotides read TGTGCCAGCAGTGACCGGGACACGGATCCAAGTGGCTACACCTTC. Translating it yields CASSDRDTDPSGYTF.

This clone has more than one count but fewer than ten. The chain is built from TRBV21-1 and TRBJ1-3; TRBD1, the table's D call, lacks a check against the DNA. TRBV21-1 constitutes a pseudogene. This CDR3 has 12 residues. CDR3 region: CASRYRGNTIYF. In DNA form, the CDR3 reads TGTGCCAGCAGATACAGGGGGAACACCATATATTTT.

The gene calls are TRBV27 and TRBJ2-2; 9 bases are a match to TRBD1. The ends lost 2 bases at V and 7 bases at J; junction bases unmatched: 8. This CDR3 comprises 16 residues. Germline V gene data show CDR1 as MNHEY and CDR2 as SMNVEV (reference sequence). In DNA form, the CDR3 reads TGTGCCAGCAGTTTAACGGGGACAGGGATGCTCGGGGAGCTGTTTTTT. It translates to CASSLTGTGMLGELFF.

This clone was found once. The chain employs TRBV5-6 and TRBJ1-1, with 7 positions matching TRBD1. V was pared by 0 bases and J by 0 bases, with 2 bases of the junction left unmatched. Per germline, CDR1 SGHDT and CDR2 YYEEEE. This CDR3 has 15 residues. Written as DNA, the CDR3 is TGTGCCAGCAGCTTGGCGGGACAGATGAACACTGAAGCTTTCTTT. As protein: CASSLAGQMNTEAFF.

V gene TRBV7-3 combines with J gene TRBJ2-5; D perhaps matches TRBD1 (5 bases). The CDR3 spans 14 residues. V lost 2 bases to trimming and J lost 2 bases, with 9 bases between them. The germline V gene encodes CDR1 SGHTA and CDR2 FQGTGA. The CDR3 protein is CASSLAGFQETQYF. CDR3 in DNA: TGTGCCAGCAGCTTAGCAGGGTTTCAAGAGACCCAGTACTTC.

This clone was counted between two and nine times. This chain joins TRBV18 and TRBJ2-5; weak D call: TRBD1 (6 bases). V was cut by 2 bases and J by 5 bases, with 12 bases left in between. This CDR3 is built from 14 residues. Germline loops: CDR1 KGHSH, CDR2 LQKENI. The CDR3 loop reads CASSPSGQGETQYF. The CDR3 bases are TGTGCCAGCTCACCATCGGGGCAGGGGGAGACCCAGTACTTC.

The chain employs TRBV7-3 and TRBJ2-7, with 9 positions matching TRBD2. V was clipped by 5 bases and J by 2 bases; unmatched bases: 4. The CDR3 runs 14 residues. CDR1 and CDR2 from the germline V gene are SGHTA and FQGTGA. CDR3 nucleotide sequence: TGTGCCAGCAGCGCACTAGCGGGCCCCTACGAGCAGTACTTC. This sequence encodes CASSALAGPYEQYF.

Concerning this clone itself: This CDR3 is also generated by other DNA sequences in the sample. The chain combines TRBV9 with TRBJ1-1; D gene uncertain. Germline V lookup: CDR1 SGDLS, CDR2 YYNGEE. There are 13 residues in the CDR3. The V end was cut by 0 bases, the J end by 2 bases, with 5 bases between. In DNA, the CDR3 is TGTGCCAGCAGCGTAGCGGGAAACACTGAAGCTTTCTTT. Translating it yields CASSVAGNTEAFF.

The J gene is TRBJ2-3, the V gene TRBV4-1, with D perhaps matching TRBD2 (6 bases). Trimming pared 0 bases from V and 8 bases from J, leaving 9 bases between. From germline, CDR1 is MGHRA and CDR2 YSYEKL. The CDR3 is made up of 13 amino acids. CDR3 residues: CASSQDPTSTQYF. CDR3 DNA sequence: TGCGCCAGCAGCCAAGATCCGACTAGTACGCAGTATTTT.

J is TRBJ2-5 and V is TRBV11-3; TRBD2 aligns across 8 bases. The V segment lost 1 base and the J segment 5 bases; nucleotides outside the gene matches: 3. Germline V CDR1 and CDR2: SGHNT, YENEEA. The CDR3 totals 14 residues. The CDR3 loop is CASSLARGEETQYF. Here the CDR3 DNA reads TGTGCCAGCAGCTTAGCGCGGGGGGAGGAGACCCAGTACTTC.

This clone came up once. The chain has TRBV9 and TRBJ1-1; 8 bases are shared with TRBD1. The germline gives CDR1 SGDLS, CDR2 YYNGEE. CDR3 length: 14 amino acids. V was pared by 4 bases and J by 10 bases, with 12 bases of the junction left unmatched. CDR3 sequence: CASSSGGQGVGAFF. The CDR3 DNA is TGTGCCAGCAGCTCGGGTGGACAGGGTGTTGGAGCTTTCTTT.

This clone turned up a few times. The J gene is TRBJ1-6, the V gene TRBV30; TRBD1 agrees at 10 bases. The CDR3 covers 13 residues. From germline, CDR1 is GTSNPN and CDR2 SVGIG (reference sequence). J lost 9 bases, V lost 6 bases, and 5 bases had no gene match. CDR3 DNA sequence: TGTGCCTGCTCCGGGACAGGGGCTTCACCCCTCCACTTT. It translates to CACSGTGASPLHF.